Sequencing of this TCR beta chain was carried out in a study of cytomegalovirus exposure and HLA in healthy donors. V was shortened by 4 bases and J by 6 bases, with 19 bases between the two germline ends. This CDR3 contains 15 residues. Looked up from germline, CDR1 is MGHRA and CDR2 is YSYEKL. This PCR relied on a set of 60 Vbeta primers and 13 Jbeta primers. As processed by the authors: The count from a later analysis was 65 million to 90 million unique TCR beta chains, approximately 9.9 million of them shared. Sequencing used immunoSEQ multiplex PCR; TCRdb keeps in-frame clones, though not all of them. Clone size and V and J calls were adopted from that table, with D and trimming inferred from the DNA. The data hold 100,000 to 150,000 clones, with about 74% observed a single time. A note on this clone: What it recognizes is unknown.

Findings and caveats of the study: Cytomegalovirus status was reportedly diagnosed by the classifier with high specificity and sensitivity. A link between a missense DCLRE1C variant and TCR beta V- and J-gene trimming emerged from a later analysis.

The chain uses TRBV4-1 and TRBJ2-7, with D perhaps TRBD2 (5 bases). This receptor was taken from a male donor in good health and CMV-seronegative. Source material: PBMCs. CDR3 residues: CASSLGPGNNGEQYF. In DNA form, the CDR3 reads TGCGCCAGCAGCCTCGGACCGGGAAACAACGGCGAGCAGTACTTC.